This T cell receptor beta chain is drawn from a study of blood T cell repertoires in COVID-19. This CDR3 contains 13 residues. Trimming stripped 8 bases from V and 2 bases from J, with 12 bases between. The germline gives CDR1 MNHEY, CDR2 SVGAGI. Authors' data handling: Reference gene primers were amplified, and this amplification served to estimate nucleated cell counts. The assay was immunoSEQ multiplex PCR, and TCRdb's table has in-frame clones only and misses some. That table furnishes V, J and clone size, whereas the DNA furnished D and trimming. The repertoire has about 300,000 clones, approximately 90% of them found once; the top ten carry around 5.8%.

The origin of this receptor is a woman aged 45 to 65 with COVID-19, enrolled during active disease. Sequenced: peripheral blood. The chain links TRBV6-5 to TRBJ1-2; D is ambiguous. The DNA for the CDR3 is TGTGCCAGCCGCCAGGATGGGAACTATGGCTACACCTTC. It translates to CASRQDGNYGYTF.